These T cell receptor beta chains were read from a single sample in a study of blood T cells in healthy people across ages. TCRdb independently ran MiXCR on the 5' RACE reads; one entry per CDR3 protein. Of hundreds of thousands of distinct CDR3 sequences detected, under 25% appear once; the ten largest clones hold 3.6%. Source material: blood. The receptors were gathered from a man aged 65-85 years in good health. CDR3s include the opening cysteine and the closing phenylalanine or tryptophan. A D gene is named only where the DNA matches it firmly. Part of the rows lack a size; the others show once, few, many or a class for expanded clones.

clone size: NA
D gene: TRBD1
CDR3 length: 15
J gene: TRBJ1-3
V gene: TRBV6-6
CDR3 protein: CASSGKGTEGNTIYF
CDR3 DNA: TGTGCCAGCAGTGGGAAAGGGACAGAAGGAAACACCATATATTTT

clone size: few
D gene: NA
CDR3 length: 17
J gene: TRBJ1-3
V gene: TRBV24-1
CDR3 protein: CATSDPTRRSSGNTIYF
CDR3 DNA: TGTGCCACCAGTGATCCCACCCGACGGAGCTCTGGAAACACCATATATTTT

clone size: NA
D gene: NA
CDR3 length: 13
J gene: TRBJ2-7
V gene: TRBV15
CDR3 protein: CATSRDGGNEQYF
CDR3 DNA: TGTGCCACCAGCAGAGATGGGGGTAACGAGCAGTACTTC

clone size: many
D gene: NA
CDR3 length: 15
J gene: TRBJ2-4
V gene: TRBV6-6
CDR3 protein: CASSYSPSAGNIQYF
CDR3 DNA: TGTGCCAGCAGTTACTCGCCTAGCGCAGGGAACATTCAGTACTTC

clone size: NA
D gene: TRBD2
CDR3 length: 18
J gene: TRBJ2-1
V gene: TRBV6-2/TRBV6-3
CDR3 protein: CASSYAPRTSGIYNEQFF
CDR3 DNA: TGTGCCAGCAGTTACGCCCCCCGGACTAGCGGGATCTACAATGAGCAGTTCTTC

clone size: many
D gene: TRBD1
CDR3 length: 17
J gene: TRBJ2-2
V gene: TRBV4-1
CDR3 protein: CASSQVHGTGSTGELFF
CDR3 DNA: TGCGCCAGCAGCCAAGTCCACGGGACAGGTTCGACCGGGGAGCTGTTTTTT

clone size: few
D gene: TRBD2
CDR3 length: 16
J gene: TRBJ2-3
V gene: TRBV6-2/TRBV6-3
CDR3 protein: CATSPGLAGVRDTQYF
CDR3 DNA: TGTGCCACCTCACCGGGACTAGCGGGAGTAAGAGATACGCAGTATTTT

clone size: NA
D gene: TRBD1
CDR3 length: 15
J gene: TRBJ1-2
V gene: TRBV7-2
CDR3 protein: CAGSPTGGIYYGYTF
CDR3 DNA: TGTGCCGGCAGCCCAACAGGGGGAATATACTATGGCTACACCTTC

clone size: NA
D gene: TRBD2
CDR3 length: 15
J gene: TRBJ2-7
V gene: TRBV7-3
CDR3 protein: CASSWGTSGSYEQYF
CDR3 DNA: TGTGCCAGCAGCTGGGGGACTAGCGGTTCCTACGAGCAGTACTTC

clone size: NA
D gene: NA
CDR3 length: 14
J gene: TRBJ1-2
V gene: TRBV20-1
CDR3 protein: CSARDLARGNGYTF
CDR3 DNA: TGCAGTGCTAGAGATTTGGCTAGGGGGAATGGCTACACCTTC

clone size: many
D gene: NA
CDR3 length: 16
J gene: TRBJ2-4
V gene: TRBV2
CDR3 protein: CASSYTPGLAKNIQYF
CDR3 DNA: TGTGCCAGCAGTTATACACCGGGACTAGCCAAAAACATTCAGTACTTC

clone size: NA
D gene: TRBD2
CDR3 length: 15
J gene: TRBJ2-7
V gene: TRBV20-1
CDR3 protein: CSARVSLAGKCEQYF
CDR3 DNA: TGCAGTGCTAGAGTGAGTCTAGCGGGAAAGTGCGAGCAGTACTTC

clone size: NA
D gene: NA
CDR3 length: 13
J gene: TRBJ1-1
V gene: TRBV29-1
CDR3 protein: CSVVALENTEAFF
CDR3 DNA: TGCAGCGTTGTCGCTTTGGAAAACACTGAAGCTTTCTTT

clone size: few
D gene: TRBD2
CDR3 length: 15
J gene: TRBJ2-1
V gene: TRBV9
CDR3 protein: CASSGVAGGGNEQFF
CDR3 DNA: TGTGCCAGCAGCGGGGTAGCGGGAGGAGGCAATGAGCAGTTCTTC

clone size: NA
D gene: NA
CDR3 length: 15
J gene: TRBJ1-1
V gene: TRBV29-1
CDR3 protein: CSAIPSGGGNTEAFF
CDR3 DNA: TGCAGCGCTATCCCAAGTGGAGGGGGGAACACTGAAGCTTTCTTT

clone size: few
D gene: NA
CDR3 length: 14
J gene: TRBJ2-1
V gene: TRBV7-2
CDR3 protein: CASSLRRSEHEQFF
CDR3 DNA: TGTGCCAGCAGCTTAAGGCGATCGGAGCATGAGCAGTTCTTC

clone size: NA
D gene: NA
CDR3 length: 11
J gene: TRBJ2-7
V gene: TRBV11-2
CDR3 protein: CASTAGREQYF
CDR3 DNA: TGTGCCAGCACTGCAGGGCGCGAGCAGTACTTC

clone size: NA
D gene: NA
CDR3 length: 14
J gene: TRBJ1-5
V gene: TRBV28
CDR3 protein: CASSTRWSNQPQHF
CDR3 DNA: TGTGCCAGCAGCACCCGGTGGAGCAATCAGCCCCAGCATTTT

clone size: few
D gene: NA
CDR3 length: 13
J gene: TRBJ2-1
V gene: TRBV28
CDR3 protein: CASLTHLYNEQFF
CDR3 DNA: TGTGCCAGCCTGACGCACCTATACAATGAGCAGTTCTTC

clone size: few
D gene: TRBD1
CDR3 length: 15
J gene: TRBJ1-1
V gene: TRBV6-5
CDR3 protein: CASSYDPTGGARAFF
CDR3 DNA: TGTGCCAGCAGTTACGATCCAACAGGGGGCGCGCGGGCTTTCTTT

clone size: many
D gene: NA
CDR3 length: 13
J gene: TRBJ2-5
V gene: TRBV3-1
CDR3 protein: CASSQGYQETQYF
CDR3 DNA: TGTGCCAGCAGCCAGGGGTACCAAGAGACCCAGTACTTC

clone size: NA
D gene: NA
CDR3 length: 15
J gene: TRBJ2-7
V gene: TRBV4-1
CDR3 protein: CASSQEAAEPYEQYF
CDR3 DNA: TGCGCCAGCAGCCAAGAGGCAGCAGAACCCTACGAGCAGTACTTC

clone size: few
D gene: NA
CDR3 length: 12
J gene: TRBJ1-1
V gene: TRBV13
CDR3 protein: CASGDFNTEAFF
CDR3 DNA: TGTGCCAGTGGGGACTTTAACACTGAAGCTTTCTTT

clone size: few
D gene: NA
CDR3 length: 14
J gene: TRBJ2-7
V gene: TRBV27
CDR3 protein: CASSPLLAPYEQYF
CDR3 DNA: TGTGCCAGCAGTCCCCTTCTTGCGCCCTACGAGCAGTACTTC

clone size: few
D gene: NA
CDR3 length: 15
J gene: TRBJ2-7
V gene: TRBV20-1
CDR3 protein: CSAIKGHGGSYEQYF
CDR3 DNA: TGCAGTGCAATAAAGGGACACGGGGGTTCCTACGAGCAGTACTTC

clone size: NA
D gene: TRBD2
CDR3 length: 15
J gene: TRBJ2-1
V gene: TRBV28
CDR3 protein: CASSQAGGRYNEQFF
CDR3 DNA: TGTGCCAGCAGTCAAGCGGGAGGGCGATACAATGAGCAGTTCTTC

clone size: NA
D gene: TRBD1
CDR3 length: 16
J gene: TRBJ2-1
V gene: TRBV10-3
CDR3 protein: CAISESETGGRNEQFF
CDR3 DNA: TGTGCCATCAGTGAGTCAGAGACAGGGGGCAGGAATGAGCAGTTCTTC

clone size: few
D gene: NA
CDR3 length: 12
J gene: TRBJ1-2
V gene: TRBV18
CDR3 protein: CASSTDGYGYTF
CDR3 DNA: TGTGCCAGCTCAACCGACGGGTATGGCTACACCTTC

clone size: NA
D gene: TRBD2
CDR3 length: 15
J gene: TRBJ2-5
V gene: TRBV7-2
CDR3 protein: CASSFPLAGGETQYF
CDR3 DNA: TGTGCCAGCAGCTTTCCACTAGCGGGAGGGGAGACCCAGTACTTC

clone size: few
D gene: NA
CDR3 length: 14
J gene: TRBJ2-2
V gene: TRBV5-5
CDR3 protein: CASSLGQGNGELFF
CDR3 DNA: TGTGCCAGCAGCTTGGGGCAGGGTAACGGGGAGCTGTTTTTT

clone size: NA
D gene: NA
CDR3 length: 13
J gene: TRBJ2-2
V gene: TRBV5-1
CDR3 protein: CASSLQGPGELFF
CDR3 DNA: TGCGCCAGCAGCTTACAGGGACCCGGGGAGCTGTTTTTT

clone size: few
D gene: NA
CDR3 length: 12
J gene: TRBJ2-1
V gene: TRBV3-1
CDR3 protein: CASSQDYPEQFF
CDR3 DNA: TGTGCCAGCAGCCAAGACTATCCTGAGCAGTTCTTC

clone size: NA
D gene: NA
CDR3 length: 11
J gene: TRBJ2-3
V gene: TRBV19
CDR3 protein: CASSRMDTQYF
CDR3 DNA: TGTGCCAGTAGTCGGATGGATACGCAGTATTTT

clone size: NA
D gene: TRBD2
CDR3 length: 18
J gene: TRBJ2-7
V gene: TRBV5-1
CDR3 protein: CASRWDKGLAGTPGEQYF
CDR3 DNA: TGCGCCAGCAGATGGGACAAAGGACTAGCGGGAACTCCCGGGGAGCAGTACTTC

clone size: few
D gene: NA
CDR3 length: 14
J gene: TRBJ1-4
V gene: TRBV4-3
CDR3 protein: CASSQSMVNEKLFF
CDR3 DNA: TGCGCCAGCAGCCAATCAATGGTAAATGAAAAACTGTTTTTT

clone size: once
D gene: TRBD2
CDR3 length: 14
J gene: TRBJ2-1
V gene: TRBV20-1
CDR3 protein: CSASISSGGNEQFF
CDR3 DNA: TGCAGTGCTAGTATCTCTAGCGGGGGTAATGAGCAGTTCTTC

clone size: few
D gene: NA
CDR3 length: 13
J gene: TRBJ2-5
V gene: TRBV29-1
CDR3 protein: CSVVGHDLETQYF
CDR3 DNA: TGCAGCGTTGTGGGACACGACCTAGAGACCCAGTACTTC

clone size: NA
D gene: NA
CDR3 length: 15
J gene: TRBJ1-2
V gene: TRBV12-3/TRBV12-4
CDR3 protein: CASSLRGLGSHGYTF
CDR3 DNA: TGTGCCAGCAGTCTCAGGGGTTTAGGGAGTCATGGCTACACCTTC

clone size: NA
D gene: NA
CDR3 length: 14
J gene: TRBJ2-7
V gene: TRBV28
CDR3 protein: CASKIPGSAYEQYF
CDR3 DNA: TGTGCCAGCAAAATTCCGGGGTCCGCTTACGAGCAGTACTTC

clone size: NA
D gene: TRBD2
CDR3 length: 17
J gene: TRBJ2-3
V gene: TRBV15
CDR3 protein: CATSPDQAGGNADTQYF
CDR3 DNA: TGTGCCACCAGCCCCGACCAGGCGGGAGGGAACGCAGATACGCAGTATTTT